This TCR beta chain was obtained from a study of blood T cell repertoires in COVID-19. Study as a whole: Sites in the United States, Italy and Spain provided acute and convalescent COVID-19 samples. The cDNA or gDNA used as material had been derived from T cells, B-cell-depleted T cells, or PBMCs.

Per the authors' pipeline: It was from reference gene primer amplification that nucleated cell counts were estimated. The repertoire was sequenced with immunoSEQ multiplex PCR; TCRdb's copy has only in-frame clones and lacks some. The V and J calls and the clone size are those of that table, but D and trimming were determined from the DNA. The sample holds under 250,000 clones; under 90% are singletons and the top ten take around a tenth. Seattle patients were enrolled while actively infected and followed longitudinally. V lost 9 bases and J lost 0; bases outside the gene matches: 9. This CDR3 has 16 amino acids. Looked up from germline, CDR1 is LNHDA and CDR2 is SQIVND (reference sequence).

V is TRBV19 and J is TRBJ2-3; TRBD1 agrees at 10 bases. The clonotype comes from a man between 45 and 60 years old with COVID-19, enrolled during active disease. The sequenced sample consisted of peripheral blood. The CDR3 sequence: CASRDRGYTSTDTQYF. Written as DNA, the CDR3 is TGTGCCAGCCGGGACAGGGGTTATACAAGCACAGATACGCAGTATTTT.